The source of this TCR beta chain is a study of control samples from healthy donors and cancer patients. Sequencing used immunoSEQ multiplex PCR; TCRdb keeps in-frame clones, though not all of them. The data hold around 85,000 clones, with 70% to 90% observed a single time. Per the germline V gene, CDR1 is SGHRS and CDR2 is YFSETQ. Trimming removed 0 bases from V and 5 bases from J, with 14 bases in between. The CDR3 sequence is 15 residues long. This chain connects TRBV5-1 to TRBJ2-5; D uncertain. The source is a woman aged 55-69 years in good health. Sequencing input: blood. CDR3 sequence reads: CASSLVGGLQETQYF. The CDR3 DNA is TGCGCCAGCAGCTTGGTTGGTGGGCTCCAGGAGACCCAGTACTTC.